This T cell receptor beta chain was sequenced in a study of blood T cell repertoires in COVID-19. CDR1 is LGHNA and CDR2 is YSLEER in the germline V gene. This CDR3 comprises 17 residues. Trimming cost V 1 base and J 5 bases; bases outside gene matches: 7. Clones were read by immunoSEQ multiplex PCR, and TCRdb kept only the in-frame ones, dropping some. The sample carries about 170,000 clones, around nine tenths recorded once. This clone was observed a few times. The TCR was taken from a woman aged 80 or older with COVID-19, enrolled during active disease. Sequenced: peripheral blood. The chain employs TRBV4-3 and TRBJ2-5; 13 bases align to TRBD2. CDR3 coding DNA: TGCGCCAGCAGCCAAGGAGGACTAGCGGGAGCGGGGGAGACCCAGTACTTC. Translated: CASSQGGLAGAGETQYF.